These T cell receptor beta chains were read from a single sample in a study of blood T cell repertoires in COVID-19. Clones were read by immunoSEQ multiplex PCR, and TCRdb kept only the in-frame ones, dropping some. Here the sample spans about 240,000 clones, about four fifths being singletons. The sequenced sample consisted of peripheral blood. All receptors derive from a woman older than 75 with acute or convalescent COVID-19. Both conserved end residues are part of each CDR3. D genes are given only for firm matches. Part of the rows lack a size; the others show once, few, many or a class for expanded clones.

-,TRBJ1-4,-,TRBV28,CASSLVGLQADNEKLFF,TGTGCCAGCAGTTTAGTCGGTCTCCAGGCAGATAATGAAAAACTGTTTTTT
-,TRBJ2-1,TRBD1,TRBV2,CASRPDRGRDNEQFF,TGTGCCAGCAGACCCGACAGGGGGCGAGACAATGAGCAGTTCTTC
few,TRBJ2-2,-,TRBV6-2/TRBV6-3,CASSYSALNTGELFF,TGTGCCAGCAGTTACTCTGCGCTGAACACCGGGGAGCTGTTTTTT
-,TRBJ2-7,-,TRBV27,CASSLTAVSSYEQYF,TGTGCCAGCAGTTTGACCGCGGTAAGCTCCTACGAGCAGTACTTC
-,TRBJ1-1,-,TRBV29-1,CSAHHTEAFF,TGCAGCGCCCATCACACTGAAGCTTTCTTT
-,TRBJ2-6,TRBD1,TRBV7-9,CASSLGVGTVNSGANVLTF,TGTGCCAGCAGCTTAGGAGTGGGGACAGTTAACTCTGGGGCCAACGTCCTGACTTTC
-,TRBJ1-1,TRBD1,TRBV5-1,CASSFQGAAEAFF,TGCGCCAGCAGCTTCCAGGGGGCTGCTGAAGCTTTCTTT
-,TRBJ2-5,TRBD2,TRBV10-3,CAIGSQRGVQETQYF,TGTGCCATCGGATCCCAGCGGGGAGTCCAAGAGACCCAGTACTTC
-,TRBJ1-2,-,TRBV11-2,CASSLAGNYGYTF,TGTGCCAGCAGCTTAGCGGGGAACTATGGCTACACCTTC
-,TRBJ1-4,TRBD1,TRBV28,CASSLQGAQGKLFF,TGTGCCAGCAGTCTACAGGGGGCGCAGGGAAAACTGTTTTTT
-,TRBJ1-1,-,TRBV18,CASSRPARGNTEAFF,TGTGCCAGCTCCCGTCCGGCAAGAGGGAACACTGAAGCTTTCTTT
-,TRBJ2-2,-,TRBV5-1,CASSLAGGNTGELFF,TGCGCCAGCAGCTTGGCTGGGGGCAACACCGGGGAGCTGTTTTTT
-,TRBJ2-1,TRBD2,TRBV28,CASSQTSGAYNEQFF,TGTGCCAGCAGTCAGACTAGCGGGGCCTACAATGAGCAGTTCTTC
-,TRBJ2-1,-,TRBV11-3,CASSLGGVGYDEQFF,TGTGCCAGCAGCTTAGGGGGGGTTGGATACGATGAGCAGTTCTTC
-,TRBJ2-1,-,TRBV6-5,CASRTGSYNEQFF,TGTGCCAGCAGGACAGGATCCTACAATGAGCAGTTCTTC
-,TRBJ2-7,TRBD1,TRBV2,CASRVQGAVSYEQYF,TGTGCCAGCAGGGTTCAGGGGGCCGTCTCCTACGAGCAGTACTTC
-,TRBJ2-1,TRBD1,TRBV7-9,CASSPRTGYNEQFF,TGTGCCAGCAGCCCCCGGACAGGCTACAATGAGCAGTTCTTC
-,TRBJ1-6,-,TRBV21-1,CASSNKNYLRTELYNSPLHF,TGTGCCAGCAGCAATAAAAACTATCTCCGGACAGAATTGTATAATTCACCCCTCCACTTT
few,TRBJ1-6,-,TRBV5-6,CASSLGRLQSPLHF,TGTGCCAGCAGCTTGGGCAGACTACAGTCACCCCTCCACTTT
-,TRBJ2-2,-,TRBV9,CASSAGTRNTGELFF,TGTGCCAGCAGCGCCGGGACACGGAACACCGGGGAGCTGTTTTTT
-,TRBJ2-2,TRBD1,TRBV6-1,CASSEDPGTGVTGELFF,TGTGCCAGCAGTGAGGACCCCGGGACAGGGGTCACCGGGGAGCTGTTTTTT
-,TRBJ1-5,-,TRBV28,CASSQRLLAYQPQHF,TGTGCCAGCAGTCAACGCCTTTTAGCGTATCAGCCCCAGCATTTT
-,TRBJ2-2,-,TRBV19,CASRISGHNTGELFF,TGTGCCAGTAGAATCTCTGGGCACAACACCGGGGAGCTGTTTTTT
-,TRBJ1-2,-,TRBV30,CAWSGSGSGYGYTF,TGTGCCTGGAGTGGGTCAGGGTCCGGCTATGGCTACACCTTC
-,TRBJ1-3,-,TRBV2,CASSVDMPGNTIYF,TGTGCCAGCAGTGTGGACATGCCTGGAAACACCATATATTTT
-,TRBJ1-4,TRBD1,TRBV28,CASSPLQGFNEKLFF,TGTGCCAGCAGTCCGCTACAGGGGTTTAATGAAAAACTGTTTTTT
-,TRBJ1-2,-,TRBV5-1,CASSQPEGQILGYTF,TGCGCCAGCAGCCAACCCGAAGGACAGATCCTAGGCTACACCTTC
-,TRBJ1-2,-,TRBV19,CASSISLWKGNYGYTF,TGTGCCAGTAGTATCAGTCTCTGGAAGGGGAACTATGGCTACACCTTC
once,TRBJ2-1,TRBD1,TRBV7-2,CASSPDRGQNEQFF,TGTGCCAGCAGCCCCGACAGGGGGCAGAATGAGCAGTTCTTC
-,TRBJ1-1,TRBD1,TRBV11-2,CASSLNRGGTEAFF,TGTGCCAGCAGCCTTAACAGGGGAGGCACTGAAGCTTTCTTT
-,TRBJ1-2,-,TRBV6-1,CASSAAPWREDILADGYTF,TGTGCCAGCAGTGCCGCCCCGTGGAGGGAGGACATCTTGGCTGATGGCTACACCTTC
-,TRBJ2-7,TRBD2,TRBV4-1,CASSRGLAGGPSYEQYF,TGCGCCAGCAGCCGCGGACTAGCGGGGGGACCATCCTACGAGCAGTACTTC
-,TRBJ1-2,-,TRBV27,CASSFAGMANYGYTF,TGTGCCAGCAGTTTCGCGGGTATGGCTAACTATGGCTACACCTTC
-,TRBJ2-5,TRBD1,TRBV4-1,CASSPQDRPQETQYF,TGCGCCAGCAGCCCTCAGGACAGGCCCCAAGAGACCCAGTACTTC
-,TRBJ2-2,TRBD2,TRBV19,CASSPEVAGVTNTGELFF,TGTGCCAGTAGTCCGGAAGTGGCGGGGGTTACGAACACCGGGGAGCTGTTTTTT
-,TRBJ2-7,-,TRBV4-1,CASSHHLSEYEQYF,TGCGCCAGCAGCCATCACTTGAGTGAGTACGAGCAGTACTTC
-,TRBJ2-3,-,TRBV10-3,CAISEPRGGGLADTQYF,TGTGCCATCAGTGAGCCCCGAGGGGGGGGTCTCGCAGATACGCAGTATTTT
-,TRBJ2-1,-,TRBV6-6,CASSGGSSYNEQFF,TGTGCCAGCAGTGGAGGGAGCTCCTACAATGAGCAGTTCTTC
few,TRBJ1-1,TRBD1,TRBV30,CAWSVPSRGRKNTEAFF,TGTGCCTGGAGTGTCCCAAGCAGGGGGCGAAAGAACACTGAAGCTTTCTTT
-,TRBJ2-2,TRBD1,TRBV7-7,CASRMLAGGDTGELFF,TGTGCTAGCAGAATGCTGGCAGGGGGCGACACCGGGGAGCTGTTTTTT
-,TRBJ2-2,TRBD2,TRBV5-1,CASSLGTRTSGGAATGELFF,TGCGCCAGCAGCTTGGGTACCCGGACTAGCGGGGGGGCCGCCACCGGGGAGCTGTTTTTT
-,TRBJ1-1,TRBD1,TRBV28,CASSSGQGNTEAFF,TGTGCCAGCAGTTCGGGACAGGGAAACACTGAAGCTTTCTTT
few,TRBJ1-5,TRBD1,TRBV28,CASSFSGQGLGQPQHF,TGTGCCAGCAGTTTTTCGGGACAGGGGCTGGGGCAGCCCCAGCATTTT
few,TRBJ1-2,-,TRBV5-1,CASSFGGGVGYTF,TGCGCCAGCAGCTTTGGCGGAGGCGTTGGCTACACCTTC
-,TRBJ2-1,TRBD2,TRBV4-1,CASSQVLAVDEQFF,TGCGCCAGCAGCCAAGTTCTAGCGGTGGATGAGCAGTTCTTC
few,TRBJ2-5,TRBD2,TRBV20-1,CSASGTTGETQYF,TGCAGTGCTAGTGGGACTACGGGAGAGACCCAGTACTTC
-,TRBJ2-1,-,TRBV9,CASTPGLIYNEQFF,TGTGCCAGCACCCCGGGACTTATCTACAATGAGCAGTTCTTC
few,TRBJ1-2,-,TRBV12-3/TRBV12-4,CASSFGHNYGYTF,TGTGCCAGCAGTTTTGGCCATAACTATGGCTACACCTTC
-,TRBJ2-3,-,TRBV5-1,CASSPDRGTDTQYF,TGCGCCAGCAGCCCGGACAGAGGCACAGATACGCAGTATTTT
-,TRBJ1-5,-,TRBV28,CASSSSGNYQPQHF,TGTGCCAGCAGTTCATCAGGGAATTATCAGCCCCAGCATTTT
once,TRBJ2-3,-,TRBV9,CASSAPSQGSSTDTQYF,TGTGCCAGCAGCGCCCCCTCACAGGGTTCTAGCACAGATACGCAGTATTTT
-,TRBJ1-6,TRBD1,TRBV29-1,CSVESRGLISPLHF,TGCAGCGTTGAGTCCAGGGGGCTTATTTCACCCCTCCACTTT
-,TRBJ1-5,TRBD1,TRBV28,CAITGAGQPQHF,TGTGCCATCACAGGGGCTGGGCAGCCCCAGCATTTT
once,TRBJ2-5,TRBD1,TRBV19,CASSARGGQTETQYF,TGTGCCAGTAGTGCCAGAGGGGGACAGACGGAGACCCAGTACTTC
-,TRBJ2-5,-,TRBV27,CASSTYRERGETQYF,TGTGCCAGCAGTACTTACAGGGAGCGAGGAGAGACCCAGTACTTC